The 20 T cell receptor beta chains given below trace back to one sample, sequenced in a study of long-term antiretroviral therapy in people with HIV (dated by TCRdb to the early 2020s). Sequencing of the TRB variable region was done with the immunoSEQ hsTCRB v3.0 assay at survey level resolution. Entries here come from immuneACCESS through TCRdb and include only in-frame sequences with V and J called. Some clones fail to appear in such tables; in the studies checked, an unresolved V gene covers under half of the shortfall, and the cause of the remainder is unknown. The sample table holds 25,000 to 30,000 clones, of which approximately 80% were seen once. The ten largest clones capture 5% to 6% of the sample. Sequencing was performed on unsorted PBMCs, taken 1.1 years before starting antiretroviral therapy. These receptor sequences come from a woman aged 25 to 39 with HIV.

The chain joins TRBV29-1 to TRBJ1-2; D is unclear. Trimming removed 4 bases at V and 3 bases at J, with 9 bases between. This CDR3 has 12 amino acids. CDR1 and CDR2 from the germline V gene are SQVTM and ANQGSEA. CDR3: CSVGREDYGYTF. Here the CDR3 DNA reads TGCAGCGTTGGGCGGGAGGACTATGGCTACACCTTC.

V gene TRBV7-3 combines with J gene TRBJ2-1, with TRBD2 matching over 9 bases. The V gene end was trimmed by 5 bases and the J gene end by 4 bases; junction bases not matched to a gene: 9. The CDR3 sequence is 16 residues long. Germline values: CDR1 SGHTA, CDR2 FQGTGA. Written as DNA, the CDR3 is TGTGCCAGCAGCCCAGCAGGGACTAGCTTATACAATGAGCAGTTCTTC. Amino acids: CASSPAGTSLYNEQFF.

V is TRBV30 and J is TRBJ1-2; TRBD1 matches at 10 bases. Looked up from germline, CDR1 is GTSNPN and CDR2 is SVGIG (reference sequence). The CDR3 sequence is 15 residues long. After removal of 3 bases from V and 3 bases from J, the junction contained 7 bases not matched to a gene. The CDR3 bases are TGTGCCTGGAGGGGACAGGGGCCGTGGGACTATGGCTACACCTTC. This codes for CAWRGQGPWDYGYTF.

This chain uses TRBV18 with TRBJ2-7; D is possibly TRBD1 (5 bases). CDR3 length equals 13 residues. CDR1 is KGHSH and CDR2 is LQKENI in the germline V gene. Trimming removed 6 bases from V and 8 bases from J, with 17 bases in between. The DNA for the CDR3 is TGTGCCAGCTCCGACAGATCCTACGTGAAGCAGTACTTC. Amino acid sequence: CASSDRSYVKQYF. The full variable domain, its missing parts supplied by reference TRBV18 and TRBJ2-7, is NAGVMQNPRHLVRRRGQEARLRCSPMKGHSHVYWYRQLPEEGLKFMVYLQKENIIDESGMPKERFSAEFPKEGPSILRIQQVVRGDSAAYFCASSDRSYVKQYFGPGTRLTVT.

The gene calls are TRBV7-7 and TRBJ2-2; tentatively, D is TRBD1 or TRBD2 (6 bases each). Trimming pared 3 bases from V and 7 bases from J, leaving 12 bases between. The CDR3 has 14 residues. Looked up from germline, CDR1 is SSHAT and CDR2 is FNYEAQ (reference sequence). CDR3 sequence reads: CASSFGGGGGELFF. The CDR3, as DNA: TGTGCCAGCAGCTTTGGAGGGGGTGGCGGGGAGCTGTTTTTT.

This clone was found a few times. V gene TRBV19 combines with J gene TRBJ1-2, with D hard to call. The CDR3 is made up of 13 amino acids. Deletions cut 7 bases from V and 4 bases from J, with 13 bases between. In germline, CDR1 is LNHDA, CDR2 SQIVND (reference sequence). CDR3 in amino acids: CASTSTGSYGYTF. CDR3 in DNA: TGTGCCAGTACCTCGACCGGTTCCTATGGCTACACCTTC.

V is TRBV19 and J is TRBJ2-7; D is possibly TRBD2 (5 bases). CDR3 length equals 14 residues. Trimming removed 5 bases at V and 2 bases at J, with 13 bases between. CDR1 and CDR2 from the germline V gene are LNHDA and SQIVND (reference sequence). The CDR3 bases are TGTGCCAGTAGTTGGTCTAGCAAGGCCTACGAGCAGTACTTC. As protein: CASSWSSKAYEQYF.

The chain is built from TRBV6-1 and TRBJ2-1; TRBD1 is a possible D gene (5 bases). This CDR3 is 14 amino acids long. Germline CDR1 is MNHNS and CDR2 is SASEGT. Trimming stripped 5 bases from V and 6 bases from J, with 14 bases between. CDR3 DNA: TGTGCCAGCAGTCCCTCACCAAGGGGCAATGAGCAGTTCTTC. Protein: CASSPSPRGNEQFF.

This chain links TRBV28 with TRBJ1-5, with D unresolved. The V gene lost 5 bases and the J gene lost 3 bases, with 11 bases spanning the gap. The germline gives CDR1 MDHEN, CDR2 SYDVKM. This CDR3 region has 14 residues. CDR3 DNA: TGTGCCAGCAGTCAGCCAGCGAACAATCAGCCCCAGCATTTT. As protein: CASSQPANNQPQHF.

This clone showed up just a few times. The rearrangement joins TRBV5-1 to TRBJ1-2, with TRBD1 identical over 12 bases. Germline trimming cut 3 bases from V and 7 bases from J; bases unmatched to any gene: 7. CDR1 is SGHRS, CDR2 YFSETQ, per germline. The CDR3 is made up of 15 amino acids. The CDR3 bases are TGCGCCAGCAGCTCGGGAGGGACAGGGGGCTCTGGCTACACCTTC. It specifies CASSSGGTGGSGYTF.

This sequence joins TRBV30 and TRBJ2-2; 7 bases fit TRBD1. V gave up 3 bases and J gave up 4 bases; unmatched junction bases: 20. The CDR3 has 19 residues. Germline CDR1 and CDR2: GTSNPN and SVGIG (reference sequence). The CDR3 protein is CAWRRVKMTGQSSTGELFF. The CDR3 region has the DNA TGTGCCTGGAGGAGAGTTAAAATGACAGGGCAGTCGAGCACCGGGGAGCTGTTTTTT.

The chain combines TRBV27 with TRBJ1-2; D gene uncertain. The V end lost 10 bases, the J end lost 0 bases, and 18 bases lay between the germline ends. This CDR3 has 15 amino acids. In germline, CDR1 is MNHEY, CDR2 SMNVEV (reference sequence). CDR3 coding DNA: TGTGCCACAATCCCATATGCCGAAGCTAACTATGGCTACACCTTC. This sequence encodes CATIPYAEANYGYTF.

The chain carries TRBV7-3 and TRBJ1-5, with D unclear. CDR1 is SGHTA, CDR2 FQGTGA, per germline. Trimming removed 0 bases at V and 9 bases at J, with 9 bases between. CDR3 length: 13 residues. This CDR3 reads CASSLTGVGPQHF. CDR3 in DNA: TGTGCCAGCAGCTTAACCGGGGTGGGGCCCCAGCATTTT.

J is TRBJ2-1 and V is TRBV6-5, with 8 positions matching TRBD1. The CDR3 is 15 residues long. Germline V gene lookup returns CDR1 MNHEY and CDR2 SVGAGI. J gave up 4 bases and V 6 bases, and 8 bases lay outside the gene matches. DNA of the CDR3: TGTGCCAGCAGCCCCGGGGACAGGAAATACAATGAGCAGTTCTTC. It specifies CASSPGDRKYNEQFF.

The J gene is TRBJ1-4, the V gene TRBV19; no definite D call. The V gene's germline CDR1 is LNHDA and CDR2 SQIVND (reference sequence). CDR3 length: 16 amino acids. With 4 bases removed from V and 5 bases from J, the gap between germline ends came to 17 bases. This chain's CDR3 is CASSKYTEIHNEKLFF. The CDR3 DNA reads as TGTGCCAGTAGTAAATATACAGAGATCCACAATGAAAAACTGTTTTTT.

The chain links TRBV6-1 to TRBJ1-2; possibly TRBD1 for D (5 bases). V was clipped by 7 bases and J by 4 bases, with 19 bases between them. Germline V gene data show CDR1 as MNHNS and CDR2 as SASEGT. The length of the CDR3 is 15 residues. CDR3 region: CASIGGTQRIYGYTF. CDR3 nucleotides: TGTGCCAGCATTGGGGGTACGCAGCGAATCTATGGCTACACCTTC.

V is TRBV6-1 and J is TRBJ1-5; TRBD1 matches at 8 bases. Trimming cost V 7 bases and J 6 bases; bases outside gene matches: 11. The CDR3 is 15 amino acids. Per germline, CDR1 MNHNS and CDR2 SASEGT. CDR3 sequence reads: CASIKERTGLQPQHF. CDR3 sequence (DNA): TGTGCCAGCATCAAAGAAAGGACAGGGCTTCAGCCCCAGCATTTT.

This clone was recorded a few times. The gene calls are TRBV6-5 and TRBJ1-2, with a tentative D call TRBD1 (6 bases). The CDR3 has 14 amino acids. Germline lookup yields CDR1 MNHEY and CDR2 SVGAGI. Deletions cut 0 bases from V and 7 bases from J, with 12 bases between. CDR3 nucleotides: TGTGCCAGCAGTTACTCGTACAGGGCTGGTGGCTACACCTTC. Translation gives CASSYSYRAGGYTF.

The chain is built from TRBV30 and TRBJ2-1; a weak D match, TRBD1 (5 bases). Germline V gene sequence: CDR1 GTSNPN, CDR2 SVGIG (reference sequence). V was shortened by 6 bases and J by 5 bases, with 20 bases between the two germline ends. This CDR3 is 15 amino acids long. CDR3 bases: TGTGCCTGCCGTGGAACGGTGGGGCCGGACAATGAGCAGTTCTTC. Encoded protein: CACRGTVGPDNEQFF. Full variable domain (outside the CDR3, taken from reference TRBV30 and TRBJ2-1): SQTIHQWPATLVQPVGSPLSLECTVEGTSNPNLYWYRQAAGRGLQLLFYSVGIGQISSEVPQNLSASRPQDRQFILSSKKLLLSDSGFYLCACRGTVGPDNEQFFGPGTRLTVL.

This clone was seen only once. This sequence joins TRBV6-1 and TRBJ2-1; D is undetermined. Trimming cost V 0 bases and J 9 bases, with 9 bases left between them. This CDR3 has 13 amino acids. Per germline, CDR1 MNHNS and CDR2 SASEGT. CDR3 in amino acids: CASSEAGRGEQFF. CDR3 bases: TGTGCCAGCAGTGAAGCAGGCAGAGGTGAGCAGTTCTTC.